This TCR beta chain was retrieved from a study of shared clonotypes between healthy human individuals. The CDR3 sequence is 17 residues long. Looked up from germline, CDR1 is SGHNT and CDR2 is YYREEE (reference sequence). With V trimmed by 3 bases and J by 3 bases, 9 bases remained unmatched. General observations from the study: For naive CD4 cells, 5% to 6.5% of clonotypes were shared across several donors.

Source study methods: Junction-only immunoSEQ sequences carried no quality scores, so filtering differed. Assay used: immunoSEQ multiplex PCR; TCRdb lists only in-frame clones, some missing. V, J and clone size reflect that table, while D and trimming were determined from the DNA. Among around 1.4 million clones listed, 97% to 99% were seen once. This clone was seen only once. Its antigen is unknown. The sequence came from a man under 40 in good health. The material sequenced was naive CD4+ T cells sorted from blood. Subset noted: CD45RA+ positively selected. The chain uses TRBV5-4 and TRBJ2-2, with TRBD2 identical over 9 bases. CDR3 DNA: TGTGCCAGCAGCTCTGGGGCTAGCGGGATTCACACCGGGGAGCTGTTTTTT. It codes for CASSSGASGIHTGELFF.